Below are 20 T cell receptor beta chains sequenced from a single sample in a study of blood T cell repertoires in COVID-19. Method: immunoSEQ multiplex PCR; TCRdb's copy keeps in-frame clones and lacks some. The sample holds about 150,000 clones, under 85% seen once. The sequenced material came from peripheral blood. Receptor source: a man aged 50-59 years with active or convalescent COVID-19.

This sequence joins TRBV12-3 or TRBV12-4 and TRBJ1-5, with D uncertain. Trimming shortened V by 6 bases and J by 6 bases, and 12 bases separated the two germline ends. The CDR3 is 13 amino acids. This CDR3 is CASSPPPGQPQHF. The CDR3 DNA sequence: TGTGCCAGCAGCCCACCCCCCGGTCAGCCCCAGCATTTT.

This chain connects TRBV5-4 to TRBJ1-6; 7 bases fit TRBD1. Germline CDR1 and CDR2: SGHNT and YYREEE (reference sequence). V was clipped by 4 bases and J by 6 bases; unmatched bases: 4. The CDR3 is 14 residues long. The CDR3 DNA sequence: TGTGCCAGCAGCATCGACAGGGCTAATTCACCCCTCCACTTT. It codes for CASSIDRANSPLHF. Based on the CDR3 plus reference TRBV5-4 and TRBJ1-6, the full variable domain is ETGVTQSPTHLIKTRGQQVTLRCSSQSGHNTVSWYQQALGQGPQFIFQYYREEENGRGNFPPRFSGLQFPNYSSELNVNALELDDSALYLCASSIDRANSPLHFGNGTRLTVT.

The CDR3 loop is CATTLGGYTDTQYF. The CDR3 nucleotides read TGTGCCACCACCTTAGGGGGATACACAGATACGCAGTATTTT. The chain uses TRBV2 and TRBJ2-3; maybe TRBD1 (6 bases). The CDR3 runs to 14 residues. Germline loops: CDR1 SNHLY, CDR2 FYNNEI. V shed 10 bases and J shed 2 bases, with 16 bases lying between them.

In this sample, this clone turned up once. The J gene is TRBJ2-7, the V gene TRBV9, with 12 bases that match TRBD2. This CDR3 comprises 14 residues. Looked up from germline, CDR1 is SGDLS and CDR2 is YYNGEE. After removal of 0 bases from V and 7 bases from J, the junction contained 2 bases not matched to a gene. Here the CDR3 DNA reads TGTGCCAGCAGCGTAGGGGGACTAGCGGGTGAGCAGTACTTC. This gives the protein CASSVGGLAGEQYF.

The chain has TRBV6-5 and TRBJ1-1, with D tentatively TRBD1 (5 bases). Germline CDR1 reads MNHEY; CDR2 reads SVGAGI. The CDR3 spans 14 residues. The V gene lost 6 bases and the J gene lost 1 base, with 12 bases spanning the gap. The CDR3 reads CASSRLTGNTEAFF. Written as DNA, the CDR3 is TGTGCCAGCAGCCGACTTACAGGGAACACTGAAGCTTTCTTT.

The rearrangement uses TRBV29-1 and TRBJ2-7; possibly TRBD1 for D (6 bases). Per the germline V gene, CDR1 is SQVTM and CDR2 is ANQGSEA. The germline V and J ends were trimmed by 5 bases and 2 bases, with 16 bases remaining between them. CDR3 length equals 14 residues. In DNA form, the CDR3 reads TGCAGCGTTTACCAGGGGCTTCCGCCCTACGAGCAGTACTTC. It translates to CSVYQGLPPYEQYF.

CDR3 coding DNA: TGTGCCAGCAGCTTGGGACTAGCTGACTCCTACGAGCAGTACTTC. It translates to CASSLGLADSYEQYF. The rearrangement uses TRBV5-5 and TRBJ2-7, with 7 bases identical to TRBD2. Germline V gene data show CDR1 as SGHKS and CDR2 as YYEKEE (reference sequence). This CDR3 has 15 amino acids. J lost 0 bases, V lost 0 bases, and 3 bases had no gene match.

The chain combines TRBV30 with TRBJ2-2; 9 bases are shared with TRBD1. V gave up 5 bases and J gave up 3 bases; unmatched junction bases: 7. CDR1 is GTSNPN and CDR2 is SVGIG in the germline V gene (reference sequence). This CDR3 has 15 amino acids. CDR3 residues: CAWVQRDRDTGELFF. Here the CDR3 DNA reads TGTGCCTGGGTCCAACGGGACAGGGACACCGGGGAGCTGTTTTTT.

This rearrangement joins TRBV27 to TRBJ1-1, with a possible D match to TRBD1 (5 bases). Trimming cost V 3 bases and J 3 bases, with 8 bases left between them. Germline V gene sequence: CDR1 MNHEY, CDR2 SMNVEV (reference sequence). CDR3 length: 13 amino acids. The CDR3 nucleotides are TGTGCCAGCAGTTTGACAGCCTACACTGAAGCTTTCTTT. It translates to CASSLTAYTEAFF.

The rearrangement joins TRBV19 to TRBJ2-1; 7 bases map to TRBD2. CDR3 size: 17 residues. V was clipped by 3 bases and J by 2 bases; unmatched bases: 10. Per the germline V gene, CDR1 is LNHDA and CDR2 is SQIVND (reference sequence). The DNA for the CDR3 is TGTGCCAGTAGTATGACCGGCGGGAGTCACACCTACAATGAGCAGTTCTTC. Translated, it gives CASSMTGGSHTYNEQFF.

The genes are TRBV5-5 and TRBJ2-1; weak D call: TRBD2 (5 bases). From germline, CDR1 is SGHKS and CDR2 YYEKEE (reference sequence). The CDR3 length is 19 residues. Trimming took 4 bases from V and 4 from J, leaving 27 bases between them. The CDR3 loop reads CASSPSEGSLGLLYNEQFF. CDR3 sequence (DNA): TGTGCCAGCAGCCCCTCGGAAGGCTCACTAGGGCTTCTTTACAATGAGCAGTTCTTC.

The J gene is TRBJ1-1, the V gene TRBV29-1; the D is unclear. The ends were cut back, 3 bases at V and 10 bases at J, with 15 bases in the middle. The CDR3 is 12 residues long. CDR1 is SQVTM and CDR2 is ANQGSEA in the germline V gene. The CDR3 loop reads CSVDINGDRAFF. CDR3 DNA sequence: TGCAGCGTTGATATAAACGGGGATCGAGCTTTCTTT.

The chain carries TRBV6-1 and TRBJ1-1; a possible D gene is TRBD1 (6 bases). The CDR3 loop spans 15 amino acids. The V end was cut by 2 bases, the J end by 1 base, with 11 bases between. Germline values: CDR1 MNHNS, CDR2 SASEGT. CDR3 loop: CASSERRQANTEAFF. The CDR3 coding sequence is TGTGCCAGCAGTGAACGTAGACAGGCGAACACTGAAGCTTTCTTT.

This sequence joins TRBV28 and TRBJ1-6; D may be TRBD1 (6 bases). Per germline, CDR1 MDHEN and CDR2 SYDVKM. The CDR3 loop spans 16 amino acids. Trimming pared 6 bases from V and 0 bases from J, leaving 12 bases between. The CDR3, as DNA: TGTGCCAGCAGAGGGGGGGGGAGCTCCTATAATTCACCCCTCCACTTT. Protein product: CASRGGGSSYNSPLHF. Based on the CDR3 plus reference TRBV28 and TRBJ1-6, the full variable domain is DVKVTQSSRYLVKRTGEKVFLECVQDMDHENMFWYRQDPGLGLRLIYFSYDVKMKEKGDIPEGYSVSREKKERFSLILESASTNQTSMYLCASRGGGSSYNSPLHFGNGTRLTVT.

Here the CDR3 DNA reads TGTGCCAGCAGCGTAGCGGGAGGGATAGCAGATACGCAGTATTTT. Its protein product is CASSVAGGIADTQYF. The gene calls are TRBV9 and TRBJ2-3, with TRBD2 matching 8 bases. Germline V lookup: CDR1 SGDLS, CDR2 YYNGEE. The V segment lost 0 bases and the J segment 4 bases; nucleotides outside the gene matches: 4. The CDR3 is 15 amino acids.

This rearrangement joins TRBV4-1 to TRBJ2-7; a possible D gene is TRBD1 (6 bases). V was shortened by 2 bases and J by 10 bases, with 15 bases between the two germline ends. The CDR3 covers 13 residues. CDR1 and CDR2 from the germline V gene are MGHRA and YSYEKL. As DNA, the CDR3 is TGCGCCAGCAGCCAAAACAGGGAGACGCGACAGTACTTC. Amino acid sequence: CASSQNRETRQYF.

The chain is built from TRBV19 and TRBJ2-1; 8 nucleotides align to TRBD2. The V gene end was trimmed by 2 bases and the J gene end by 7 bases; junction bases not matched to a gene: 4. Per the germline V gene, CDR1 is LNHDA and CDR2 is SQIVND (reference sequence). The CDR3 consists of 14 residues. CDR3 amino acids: CASSIPGLGNEQFF. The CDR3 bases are TGTGCCAGTAGTATACCGGGACTAGGAAATGAGCAGTTCTTC.

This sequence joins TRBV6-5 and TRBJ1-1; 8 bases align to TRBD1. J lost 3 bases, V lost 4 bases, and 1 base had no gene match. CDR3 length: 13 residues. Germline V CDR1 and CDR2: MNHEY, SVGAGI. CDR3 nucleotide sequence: TGTGCCAGCAGTTTGACAGGGGACACTGAAGCTTTCTTT. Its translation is CASSLTGDTEAFF.

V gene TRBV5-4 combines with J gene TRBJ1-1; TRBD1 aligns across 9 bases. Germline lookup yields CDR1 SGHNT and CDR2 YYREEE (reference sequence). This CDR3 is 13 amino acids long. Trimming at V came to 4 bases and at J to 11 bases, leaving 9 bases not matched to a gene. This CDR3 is CASSLTQGARAFF. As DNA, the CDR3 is TGTGCCAGCAGCCTGACACAGGGGGCTCGGGCTTTCTTT.

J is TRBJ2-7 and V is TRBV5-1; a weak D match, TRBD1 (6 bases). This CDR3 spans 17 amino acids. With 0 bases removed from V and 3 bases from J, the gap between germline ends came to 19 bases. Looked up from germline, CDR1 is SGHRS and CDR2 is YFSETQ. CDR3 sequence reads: CASSLASPGQTYYEQYF. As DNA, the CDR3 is TGCGCCAGCAGCTTGGCATCTCCGGGACAAACATACTACGAGCAGTACTTC.